This passage covers 5 T cell receptor beta chains from one sample sequenced in a study of response to subunit inactivated influenza vaccine. MiXCR, run by TCRdb on the RT-PCR reads, gives a single entry per CDR3 protein. Here the sample spans a few hundred thousand distinct CDR3 sequences, 9% to 15% being singletons. Source: non-naive T cells sorted from PBMCs, taken 14 to 15 days before vaccination. These receptors came from a man aged 50-59 years who received an inactivated influenza vaccine.

V is TRBV6-5 and J is TRBJ2-7; TRBD2 agrees at 7 bases. Germline V CDR1 and CDR2: MNHEY, SVGAGI. The J segment lost 7 bases and the V segment lost 0 bases, leaving 9 bases of the junction unmatched. The CDR3 extends over 15 amino acids. The CDR3 spells CASSYSQAVREEQYF. In DNA form, the CDR3 reads TGTGCCAGCAGTTACTCACAGGCGGTGCGGGAGGAGCAGTACTTC.

This clonotype was detected only a few times. The chain recombines TRBV20-1 with TRBJ1-4; unclear D gene. Germline values: CDR1 DFQATT, CDR2 SNEGSKA (reference sequence). There are 11 residues in the CDR3. V lost 6 bases to trimming and J lost 8 bases, with 10 bases between them. In DNA, the CDR3 is TGCAGTGCCGGAGCGGAGGAAAAACTGTTTTTT. Its protein product is CSAGAEEKLFF.

This chain links TRBV7-2 with TRBJ2-7; TRBD2 is a possible D gene (6 bases). This CDR3 is built from 14 residues. V lost 1 base, J lost 2 bases, and 9 bases lay in between. The V gene's germline CDR1 is SGHTA and CDR2 FQGNSA. CDR3 protein: CASSLVASAYEQYF. In DNA, the CDR3 is TGTGCCAGCAGCTTAGTAGCTAGCGCCTACGAGCAGTACTTC.

The V and J genes are TRBV7-9 and TRBJ2-2; 12 bases align to TRBD2. This CDR3 is built from 17 residues. Germline CDR1 is SEHNR and CDR2 is FQNEAQ (reference sequence). V trimming: 3 bases; J trimming: 7 bases; junction bases outside the gene matches: 9. The CDR3 DNA reads TGTGCCAGCAGCTTTCTAGCGGGGGGGCCTTTCGGCGGGGAGCTGTTTTTT. Protein: CASSFLAGGPFGGELFF. The full variable domain, completed using reference TRBV7-9 and TRBJ2-2, is DTGVSQNPRHKITKRGQNVTFRCDPISEHNRLYWYRQTLGQGPEFLTYFQNEAQLEKSRLLSDRFSAERPKGSFSTLEIQRTEQGDSAMYLCASSFLAGGPFGGELFFGEGSRLTVL.

At least ten counts were recorded for this clonotype. The V gene is TRBV20-1, the J gene TRBJ2-5; D unresolved. The CDR3 has 11 amino acids. V was trimmed by 3 bases and J by 8 bases, leaving 10 bases between them. Germline assignment: CDR1 DFQATT and CDR2 SNEGSKA (reference sequence). The CDR3 coding sequence is TGCAGTGCTAGTCCCCGGACCACCCAGTACTTC. Translating it yields CSASPRTTQYF.